These 11 T cell receptor beta chains came from one sample sequenced in a study of beta chain features in type 1 diabetes (dated by TCRdb to 2016 to 2019). Study-wide conclusions, independent of this receptor: In all four CD4+ subsets, TCRB CDR3 length was moderately but significantly shorter in type 1 diabetes patients.

Receptor libraries were prepared by the immunoSEQ multiplex PCR assay. The entire amount of isolated RNA was reverse transcribed using the High Capacity cDNA Reverse Transcription Kit, so the sequenced TCRB transcripts were expressed ones. TCRdb obtained this table from immuneACCESS and retained in-frame rearrangements with V and J assigned. These tables miss some clones; where compared with another copy, unresolved V genes account for less than half of the shortfall, and the remainder is unexplained. The sample records some 160,000 clones, around 8.6% of which are singletons. The ten largest clones capture around 0.5% of the sample. Their recognized antigens are unknown. Material: central memory CD4+ T cells from blood. Receptor source: a woman younger than 30 with type 1 diabetes.

This clone was picked up a small number of times. This sequence joins TRBV6-6 and TRBJ2-7, with a weak D call TRBD1 (6 bases). The CDR3 has 15 amino acids. V was trimmed by 0 bases and J by 4 bases, leaving 13 bases between them. The germline V gene encodes CDR1 MNHNY and CDR2 SVGAGI (reference sequence). DNA of the CDR3: TGTGCCAGCAGTTACTCGAGTCGGACAGAGTACGAGCAGTACTTC. Translation gives CASSYSSRTEYEQYF.

CDR3 DNA sequence: TGTGCCACCAGCAGAGGGGTAGGGAGGGCCTACGAGCAGTACTTC. Protein: CATSRGVGRAYEQYF. J is TRBJ2-5 and V is TRBV15, with TRBD2 matching over 7 bases. Matching the DNA end better, TRBJ2-7 makes the J call doubtful. The germline CDR1 and CDR2 sequences are LNHNV and YYDKDF (reference sequence). CDR3 length equals 15 residues.

This clone was seen at least ten times. V is TRBV19 and J is TRBJ2-1, with a possible D match to TRBD1 (6 bases). Germline loops: CDR1 LNHDA, CDR2 SQIVND (reference sequence). The CDR3 is made up of 13 amino acids. Trimming removed 7 bases from V and 7 bases from J, with 14 bases in between. Written as DNA, the CDR3 is TGTGCCAGTACGGGACACGGGCGGAATGAGCAGTTCTTC. It encodes CASTGHGRNEQFF.

J is TRBJ2-2 and V is TRBV7-8; 8 positions match TRBD2. Germline CDR1 and CDR2: SGHVS and FQNEAQ. With V trimmed by 3 bases and J by 6 bases, 6 bases remained unmatched. The CDR3 consists of 15 residues. The CDR3 protein is CASSLDTGRAGELFF. DNA of the CDR3: TGTGCCAGCAGCTTGGACACCGGGAGGGCCGGGGAGCTGTTTTTT.

This clone was recorded a few times. V usage is TRBV7-2 and J usage is TRBJ1-2; weak D call: TRBD1 (6 bases). Per germline, CDR1 SGHTA and CDR2 FQGNSA. The length of the CDR3 is 13 residues. The V gene lost 5 bases and the J gene lost 6 bases, with 13 bases spanning the gap. The CDR3 loop is CASSIRQADGYTF. The CDR3 DNA reads TGTGCCAGCAGCATTAGACAGGCGGATGGCTACACCTTC.

This clone was observed a few times. The chain recombines TRBV5-4 with TRBJ1-2; no clear D gene. Germline loops: CDR1 SGHNT, CDR2 YYREEE (reference sequence). V shed 0 bases and J shed 5 bases, with 5 bases lying between them. The CDR3 spans 12 residues. Written as DNA, the CDR3 is TGTGCCAGCAGCTTGGCCTTTTATGGCTACACCTTC. It translates to CASSLAFYGYTF.

This clone was seen more than once but under ten times. The chain links TRBV4-2 to TRBJ2-1, with a weak D call TRBD2 (6 bases). CDR3 length equals 12 residues. Trimming took 4 bases from V and 9 from J, leaving 10 bases between them. Looked up from germline, CDR1 is LGHNA and CDR2 is YNFKEQ. As DNA, the CDR3 is TGTGCCAGCAGCCCCCAGCGGGCTGAGCAGTTCTTC. It is translated as CASSPQRAEQFF.

There are a few counts of this clone. This chain links TRBV4-1 with TRBJ1-5, with D perhaps TRBD1 (6 bases). V lost 5 bases to trimming and J lost 0 bases, with 11 bases between them. The CDR3 is made up of 15 amino acids. Germline CDR1 and CDR2: MGHRA and YSYEKL. As DNA, the CDR3 is TGCGCCAGCAGCACGACAGGCGGTAGCAATCAGCCCCAGCATTTT. Translation gives CASSTTGGSNQPQHF.

This clone turned up a few times. The chain recombines TRBV11-1 with TRBJ2-3; D is possibly TRBD2 (5 bases). The CDR3 runs to 14 residues. V lost 5 bases, J lost 6 bases, and 15 bases lay in between. From germline, CDR1 is SGHAT and CDR2 FQDESV (reference sequence). DNA for the CDR3: TGTGCCAGCAGCCGGGGTCTGCTGGGGGATACGCAGTATTTT. Translating gives CASSRGLLGDTQYF.

Notes on this clone: The sample carries other DNA sequences with the same CDR3. The chain uses TRBV20-1 and TRBJ2-3; D call uncertain. The CDR3 is made up of 11 amino acids. Germline CDR1 reads DFQATT; CDR2 reads SNEGSKA (reference sequence). V was pared by 6 bases and J by 1 base, with 5 bases between. This CDR3 reads CSAGRTDTQYF. The CDR3 DNA follows: TGCAGTGCGGGCCGCACAGATACGCAGTATTTT.

The chain combines TRBV2 with TRBJ1-6; perhaps TRBD1 as D (6 bases). In germline, CDR1 is SNHLY, CDR2 FYNNEI. Trimming left V 8 bases short and J 7 bases short, with 18 bases between. The CDR3 has 15 amino acids. Here the CDR3 DNA reads TGTGCCAGCGTAGGACAGCAGAGAGGCAATTCACCCCTCCACTTT. It specifies CASVGQQRGNSPLHF.